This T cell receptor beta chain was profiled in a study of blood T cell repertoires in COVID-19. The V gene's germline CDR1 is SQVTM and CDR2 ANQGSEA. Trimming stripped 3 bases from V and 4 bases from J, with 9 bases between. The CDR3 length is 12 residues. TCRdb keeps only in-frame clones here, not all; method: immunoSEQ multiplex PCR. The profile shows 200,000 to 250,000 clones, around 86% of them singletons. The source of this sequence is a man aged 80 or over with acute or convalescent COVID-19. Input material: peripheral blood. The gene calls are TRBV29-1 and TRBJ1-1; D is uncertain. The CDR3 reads CSVDWGGTEAFF. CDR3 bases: TGCAGCGTTGATTGGGGAGGCACTGAAGCTTTCTTT.